One and the same sample provided the 17 T cell receptor beta chains below, sequenced in a study of cytomegalovirus exposure and HLA in healthy donors. Both 60 Vbeta primers and 13 Jbeta primers went into the PCR. Measured with immunoSEQ multiplex PCR; TCRdb has only the in-frame clones, and not every one. Of fewer than 200,000 clones in the sample, around 77% were seen once. Material: PBMCs. The receptors derive from a man in his sixties in good health and CMV-seronegative.

The gene calls are TRBV11-2 and TRBJ2-7; 8 bases agree with TRBD1. This CDR3 is built from 14 residues. V lost 5 bases, J lost 5 bases, and 8 bases stayed unmatched. Per germline, CDR1 SGHAT and CDR2 FQNNGV. The CDR3 DNA sequence: TGTGCCAGCAGCGAACAGGGGGTTGTGGACGAGCAGTACTTC. Protein product: CASSEQGVVDEQYF.

The V and J genes are TRBV2 and TRBJ1-3; 9 bases align to TRBD1. Germline CDR1 SNHLY, CDR2 FYNNEI. After removal of 6 bases from V and 3 bases from J, the junction contained 9 bases not matched to a gene. This CDR3 is 16 amino acids long. CDR3 sequence: CASRARTGADGNTIYF. DNA of the CDR3: TGTGCCAGCAGGGCTAGGACAGGGGCGGATGGAAACACCATATATTTT.

The CDR3 loop is CASSTSGAGWETQYF. CDR3 nucleotide sequence: TGTGCCAGCAGCACCTCAGGGGCGGGTTGGGAGACCCAGTACTTC. The V and J genes are TRBV9 and TRBJ2-5, with D possibly TRBD1 on 6 matching bases. CDR1 is SGDLS, CDR2 YYNGEE, per germline. V was trimmed by 4 bases and J by 5 bases, leaving 18 bases between them. The CDR3 runs 15 residues.

The chain has TRBV28 and TRBJ1-2; tentative D call: TRBD1 (6 bases). Germline V gene data show CDR1 as MDHEN and CDR2 as SYDVKM. V shed 11 bases and J shed 8 bases, with 27 bases lying between them. This CDR3 is built from 15 residues. The CDR3 sequence is CASSYISRGASGYTF. The CDR3 DNA reads as TGTGCCTCCTCGTATATATCTCGGGGGGCTTCCGGCTACACCTTC.

CDR3 sequence reads: CASSLRRVQETQYF. CDR3 sequence (DNA): TGTGCCAGCAGCTTGCGGAGGGTCCAAGAGACCCAGTACTTC. This chain uses TRBV5-5 with TRBJ2-5, with a tentative D call TRBD2 (6 bases). Per the germline V gene, CDR1 is SGHKS and CDR2 is YYEKEE (reference sequence). The CDR3 is 14 amino acids. Between the trimmed V and J ends, which lost 1 base and 1 base, there was a span of 8 bases.

The gene calls are TRBV9 and TRBJ2-1; 13 bases map to TRBD2. Germline values: CDR1 SGDLS, CDR2 YYNGEE. The CDR3 has 17 amino acids. With 3 bases clipped from V and 7 bases from J, the junction kept 10 bases outside the gene matches. The CDR3: CASSAEWRLAGGNEQFF. The DNA for the CDR3 is TGTGCCAGCAGCGCGGAGTGGAGACTAGCGGGAGGAAATGAGCAGTTCTTC.

The chain employs TRBV5-1 and TRBJ2-3; 7 nucleotides agree with TRBD1. The CDR3 consists of 16 residues. CDR1 and CDR2 from the germline V gene are SGHRS and YFSETQ. Trimming removed 0 bases from V and 2 bases from J; junction bases left unmatched: 6. Written as DNA, the CDR3 is TGCGCCAGCAGCTTGGTTGGGGACAGCCACACAGATACGCAGTATTTT. This encodes CASSLVGDSHTDTQYF.

The chain couples TRBV27 to TRBJ2-7; possible D gene TRBD1, 6 bases. Trimming left V 4 bases short and J 5 bases short, with 9 bases between. CDR3 size: 12 residues. Germline CDR1 and CDR2: MNHEY and SMNVEV (reference sequence). The CDR3 sequence: CASSSGDNEQYF. For the CDR3, the DNA is TGTGCCAGCAGTTCTGGGGACAACGAGCAGTACTTC.

This chain joins TRBV7-2 and TRBJ2-7; 9 bases are a match to TRBD2. Germline values: CDR1 SGHTA, CDR2 FQGNSA. This CDR3 is 14 amino acids long. Trimming took 3 bases from V and 1 from J; bases not matched to a gene: 1. CDR3 sequence (DNA): TGTGCCAGCAGCTTTAGCGGGGGATCCTACGAGCAGTACTTC. Translated, it gives CASSFSGGSYEQYF. Using reference TRBV7-2 and TRBJ2-7 for the parts outside the CDR3, the full variable domain is GAGVSQSPSNKVTEKGKDVELRCDPISGHTALYWYRQSLGQGLEFLIYFQGNSAPDKSGLPSDRFSAERTGGSVSTLTIQRTQQEDSAVYLCASSFSGGSYEQYFGPGTRLTVT.

J is TRBJ1-1 and V is TRBV2; perhaps TRBD1 as D (6 bases). Germline assignment: CDR1 SNHLY and CDR2 FYNNEI. The ends were cut back, 2 bases at V and 0 bases at J, with 10 bases in the middle. The length of the CDR3 is 15 residues. In DNA form, the CDR3 reads TGTGCCAGCAGTGAAAGGCAGGGGATGAACACTGAAGCTTTCTTT. Translating gives CASSERQGMNTEAFF. Full variable domain (rest looked up from reference TRBV2 and TRBJ1-1): EPEVTQTPSHQVTQMGQEVILRCVPISNHLYFYWYRQILGQKVEFLVSFYNNEISEKSEIFDDQFSVERPDGSNFTLKIRSTKLEDSAMYFCASSERQGMNTEAFFGQGTRLTVV.

This chain connects TRBV4-3 to TRBJ2-1; 7 bases line up with TRBD2. Germline lookup yields CDR1 LGHNA and CDR2 YSLEER. This CDR3 is built from 13 residues. V shed 1 base, J shed 10 bases, and the junction held 4 bases outside the gene matches. The DNA for the CDR3 is TGCGCCAGCAGCCAAGTTATCGGGAGGGAGCAGTTCTTC. Translation: CASSQVIGREQFF.

The rearrangement uses TRBV6-1 and TRBJ1-1; 9 bases align to TRBD1. CDR1 is MNHNS, CDR2 SASEGT, per germline. The V gene end was trimmed by 7 bases and the J gene end by 3 bases; junction bases not matched to a gene: 9. This CDR3 has 15 amino acids. This chain's CDR3 is CASTWDRAGDTEAFF. In DNA, the CDR3 is TGTGCCAGCACATGGGACAGGGCCGGGGACACTGAAGCTTTCTTT.

The chain carries TRBV7-9 and TRBJ2-7, with D perhaps matching TRBD1 (6 bases). V was clipped by 1 base and J by 6 bases, with 13 bases between them. The CDR3 has 14 amino acids. The germline CDR1 and CDR2 sequences are SEHNR and FQNEAQ (reference sequence). In nucleotides, the CDR3 is TGTGCCAGCAGCTTAGAGGGGGAATGGGCCGAGCAGTACTTC. It is translated as CASSLEGEWAEQYF.

For the CDR3, the DNA is TGCGCCAGCAGCTGGAGACTAGCGGGGGGGCTGTACGAGCAGTACTTC. It translates to CASSWRLAGGLYEQYF. The rearrangement uses TRBV5-1 and TRBJ2-7, with 14 bases fitting TRBD2. The CDR3 sequence is 16 residues long. Losses at the gene ends were 3 bases for V and 4 bases for J; bases not matched to a gene: 6. The germline gives CDR1 SGHRS, CDR2 YFSETQ.

J is TRBJ2-2 and V is TRBV15; no definite D call. Germline-derived CDR1 and CDR2 are LNHNV and YYDKDF (reference sequence). The V and J ends lost 1 base and 7 bases respectively, with 7 bases between them. The CDR3 loop spans 13 amino acids. The CDR3 DNA follows: TGTGCCACCAGCAGAGTCGGAGACGGGGAGCTGTTTTTT. It codes for CATSRVGDGELFF.

V is TRBV27 and J is TRBJ2-7; 7 bases are shared with TRBD1. This CDR3 is built from 16 residues. The V and J ends lost 0 bases and 0 bases, in that order; junction bases with no gene match: 5. From germline, CDR1 is MNHEY and CDR2 SMNVEV (reference sequence). CDR3: CASSLSPGGISYEQYF. The CDR3 DNA follows: TGTGCCAGCAGTTTATCGCCAGGGGGAATCTCCTACGAGCAGTACTTC.

CDR3 coding DNA: TGTGCCAGCAGCGCCAGGGGGCGCGACTATGGCTACACCTTC. It is translated as CASSARGRDYGYTF. This chain connects TRBV5-6 to TRBJ1-2; TRBD1 matches at 8 bases. CDR3 length: 14 residues. CDR1 and CDR2 (germline): SGHDT, YYEEEE. Trimming took 4 bases from V and 3 from J; bases not matched to a gene: 5.